The rows below give T cell receptor beta chains drawn from one sample of a study of shared clonotypes between healthy human individuals. Here immunoSEQ multiplex PCR was the method, and the copy in TCRdb shows in-frame clones only, minus some. The sample has 550,000 to 750,000 clones, nearly 97% seen once. Sequenced input: naive CD8+ T cells sorted from blood. The receptors come from a woman in her 30s in good health. Both conserved end residues are part of each CDR3. Fields, in order: V gene, J gene, D gene, CDR3 protein, CDR3 DNA. A D gene is named only where the DNA matches it firmly.

v_gene: TRBV14
j_gene: TRBJ2-1
d_gene: -
CDR3aa: CASSQDSPKDEQFF
CDR3nt: TGTGCCAGCAGCCAAGATTCCCCGAAGGATGAGCAGTTCTTC

v_gene: TRBV28
j_gene: TRBJ2-7
d_gene: -
CDR3aa: CASSFTGMAGITQYEQYF
CDR3nt: TGTGCCAGCAGTTTTACAGGGATGGCGGGAATCACTCAGTACGAGCAGTACTTC

v_gene: TRBV28
j_gene: TRBJ2-1
d_gene: TRBD2
CDR3aa: CASSSGLAGVGEQFF
CDR3nt: TGTGCCAGCAGTTCTGGACTAGCGGGAGTGGGTGAGCAGTTCTTC

v_gene: TRBV2
j_gene: TRBJ2-7
d_gene: TRBD1
CDR3aa: CASSAGTGAREQYF
CDR3nt: TGTGCCAGCAGCGCGGGGACAGGGGCAAGGGAGCAGTACTTC

v_gene: TRBV27
j_gene: TRBJ2-7
d_gene: TRBD1
CDR3aa: CASRAGTGYEQYF
CDR3nt: TGTGCCAGCAGGGCCGGGACAGGCTACGAGCAGTACTTC

v_gene: TRBV29-1
j_gene: TRBJ2-5
d_gene: TRBD1
CDR3aa: CSVELRTGLQETQYF
CDR3nt: TGCAGCGTTGAATTAAGGACAGGCCTCCAAGAGACCCAGTACTTC

v_gene: TRBV5-6
j_gene: TRBJ1-3
d_gene: -
CDR3aa: CASSYSQGELIEPGNTIYF
CDR3nt: TGTGCCAGCAGCTATTCCCAGGGAGAGCTGATAGAACCTGGAAACACCATATATTTT

v_gene: TRBV28
j_gene: TRBJ1-5
d_gene: -
CDR3aa: CASSLREGYNQPQHF
CDR3nt: TGTGCCAGCAGTTTACGGGAGGGGTACAATCAGCCCCAGCATTTT

v_gene: TRBV5-4
j_gene: TRBJ2-7
d_gene: TRBD1
CDR3aa: CASSPADRGHEQYF
CDR3nt: TGTGCCAGCAGCCCCGCCGACAGGGGGCACGAGCAGTACTTC

v_gene: TRBV5-1
j_gene: TRBJ2-7
d_gene: -
CDR3aa: CASSLDWTYEQYF
CDR3nt: TGCGCCAGCAGCCTGGACTGGACCTACGAGCAGTACTTC

v_gene: TRBV19
j_gene: TRBJ1-5
d_gene: -
CDR3aa: CASSPDGGESSNQPQHF
CDR3nt: TGTGCCAGTAGTCCTGACGGGGGCGAGTCCAGCAATCAGCCCCAGCATTTT

v_gene: TRBV27
j_gene: TRBJ2-7
d_gene: -
CDR3aa: CASSLYYSNRYYEQYF
CDR3nt: TGTGCCAGCAGTTTATACTACTCGAACCGATACTACGAGCAGTACTTC

v_gene: TRBV27
j_gene: TRBJ2-7
d_gene: TRBD1
CDR3aa: CASRAGTGWEQYF
CDR3nt: TGTGCCAGCAGGGCCGGGACAGGGTGGGAGCAGTACTTC

v_gene: TRBV19
j_gene: TRBJ2-7
d_gene: -
CDR3aa: CASSPYQGYEQYF
CDR3nt: TGTGCCAGTTCTCCGTATCAGGGCTACGAGCAGTACTTC

v_gene: TRBV7-8
j_gene: TRBJ2-7
d_gene: TRBD1
CDR3aa: CASSAWTGNYEQYF
CDR3nt: TGTGCCAGCAGCGCTTGGACAGGAAACTACGAGCAGTACTTC

v_gene: TRBV27
j_gene: TRBJ1-5
d_gene: -
CDR3aa: CASSSTGFSNQPQHF
CDR3nt: TGTGCCAGCAGTTCAACAGGGTTTAGCAATCAGCCCCAGCATTTT

v_gene: TRBV6-5
j_gene: TRBJ1-1
d_gene: -
CDR3aa: CASSYSGGTEAFF
CDR3nt: TGTGCCAGCAGTTACTCTGGGGGCACTGAAGCTTTCTTT

v_gene: TRBV25-1
j_gene: TRBJ1-1
d_gene: -
CDR3aa: CASSAGVAFF
CDR3nt: TGTGCCAGCTCGGCAGGGGTAGCTTTCTTT

v_gene: TRBV27
j_gene: TRBJ2-7
d_gene: TRBD2
CDR3aa: CASSLRLAGDEQYF
CDR3nt: TGTGCCAGCAGTTTACGACTAGCGGGGGACGAGCAGTACTTC

v_gene: TRBV14
j_gene: TRBJ1-1
d_gene: -
CDR3aa: CASSPLQDLVTEAFF
CDR3nt: TGTGCCAGCAGCCCCTTACAGGATCTGGTCACTGAAGCTTTCTTT

v_gene: TRBV7-8
j_gene: TRBJ2-1
d_gene: TRBD2
CDR3aa: CASSLYLAGGLTTYNEQFF
CDR3nt: TGTGCCAGCAGCTTATATCTAGCGGGAGGCCTTACTACCTACAATGAGCAGTTCTTC

v_gene: TRBV7-2
j_gene: TRBJ2-7
d_gene: -
CDR3aa: CASSTGWSSYEQYF
CDR3nt: TGTGCCAGCAGTACGGGTTGGAGCTCCTACGAGCAGTACTTC